This TCR beta chain was recovered during a study of T cells in Graves' hyperthyroidism and ophthalmopathy (dated by TCRdb to the late 2010s). About the study as a whole: Peripheral blood samples were taken at the time of initial diagnosis, prior to any treatment. After blood sampling, hyperthyroidism patients were treated with methimazole at a starting dose of 30 mg daily, and ophthalmopathy patients were treated with high-dose intravenous methylprednisolone. The paper describes TCR Vbeta CDR3 sequencing of more than 120 peripheral blood samples, made up of 43 ophthalmopathy patients, more than 70 hyperthyroidism patients and about 17 progressor patients. TCR V-J signatures able to tell the groups apart were searched for in a discovery cohort of 90 to 100 patients, of whom roughly 42 had Graves' ophthalmopathy and around 58 had stable Graves' hyperthyroidism. For training and testing, the 100 or so patients in the discovery cohort were randomly divided in a 7:3 ratio. The study also compared thyroid tissue and blood T-cell repertoires from a handful of Graves' hyperthyroidism patients. Whether ophthalmopathy could be predicted prospectively was tested in an independent validation cohort made up of roughly 19 hyperthyroidism patients plus 17 patients who later progressed to ophthalmopathy. The paper's findings and limits, for the study overall: Blood samples also contained most of the expanded thyroid clonotypes (frequency above 0.001), which suggests that blood repertoires may reflect thyroid immune responses. No statistical method was used to fix the sample size in advance, and group allocation was not hidden from the investigators. A 13 V-J signature model separated ophthalmopathy from stable hyperthyroidism, with just over 85% sensitivity and 81.08% specificity in cross-validation and 80%/75% in testing. In validation, the model predicted progression to ophthalmopathy a median of roughly 6.1 months before onset, with approximately 70% sensitivity and more than 72% specificity.

A word on this clonotype: Its antigen has not been determined. No much larger clone is present one base from it, and per-base qualities are unavailable.

From the cysteine up to the phenylalanine, the CDR3 has a length of 17 residues. Solely the CDR3 DNA is kept, with 51 bases framed from the first base. The germline V gene (reference sequence) specifies DFQATT as CDR1 and SNEGSKA as CDR2. The TCR beta CDR3 regions were amplified from RNA transcripts. For the first round of RT-PCR on the TCR CDR3, the HTBI primer set was used together with the Qiagen OneStep RT-PCR kit. A second multiplex PCR round built the libraries, followed by size selection and purification. The libraries were sequenced on an Illumina HiSeq2000 using paired-end 100 bp reads. From the authors' description of their analysis: SOAPnuke was used to process the raw data, throwing out any read that contained adapters or uncalled bases, had a mean Phred below 15, or lacked an exact constant-primer or identifier match. High-quality paired reads were merged with COPE v1.2.5, and unique nucleotide sequences were defined as clonotypes. MiTCR v1.1 was used to align the clonotypes against IMGT TRBV, TRBD and TRBJ reference segments. Analysis was restricted to V-J combinations with a frequency above 0.0001, which covered 99.2% of repertoires. The TCS score was defined as the ratio of F50 (clonal expansion) to E x V (chaos), calculated using BLOSUM62-based TCRdist between CDR3 peptides within each V-J. Welch's t-statistics and random forest reduced fewer than 600 V-J features to roughly 13, which were used in a naive Bayes classifier (R e1071). TCRdb redid the processing of the public reads, applying fastp at Q25 and MiXCR, and retained in-frame beta chains. Each entry merges the rows of one CDR3 protein and shows their most common DNA and genes. TCRdb, rather than the study authors, made the V and J calls. Across this sample there are around 560,000 distinct CDR3 sequences, with over 15% seen only once. The top ten hold approximately 18% of the sample.

Stable Graves' hyperthyroidism was defined as the absence of progression to ophthalmopathy over 18 months of follow-up. Hyperthyroidism patients were newly diagnosed, had a disease duration of under 2 months, and were aged 18 to 65 years. Patients with uncontrolled infections, other autoimmune diseases, pregnancy or lactation were excluded. Clinical symptoms, serum thyroxine and TRAb, thyroid ultrasound, and orbital computed tomography formed the basis for the diagnoses. Ficoll-Paque density gradient centrifugation was used to isolate PBMCs from around 10 ml of fresh peripheral blood. Total RNA was extracted with Trizol reagent, and quality was checked on an Agilent 2100 Bioanalyzer.

The receptor's source is a young woman with Graves' hyperthyroidism. The sequence links TRBV20-1 to TRBJ2-7; 11 nucleotides in the junction match TRBD2. The DNA end is more similar to TRBJ2-1, so the J call may be wrong. Sequenced input: blood. The CDR3 here reads CSARAPDLLAGDYEQFF. The nucleotide sequence reads as follows: TGCAGTGCTAGAGCGCCAGACTTACTAGCGGGGGACTACGAGCAGTTCTTC.